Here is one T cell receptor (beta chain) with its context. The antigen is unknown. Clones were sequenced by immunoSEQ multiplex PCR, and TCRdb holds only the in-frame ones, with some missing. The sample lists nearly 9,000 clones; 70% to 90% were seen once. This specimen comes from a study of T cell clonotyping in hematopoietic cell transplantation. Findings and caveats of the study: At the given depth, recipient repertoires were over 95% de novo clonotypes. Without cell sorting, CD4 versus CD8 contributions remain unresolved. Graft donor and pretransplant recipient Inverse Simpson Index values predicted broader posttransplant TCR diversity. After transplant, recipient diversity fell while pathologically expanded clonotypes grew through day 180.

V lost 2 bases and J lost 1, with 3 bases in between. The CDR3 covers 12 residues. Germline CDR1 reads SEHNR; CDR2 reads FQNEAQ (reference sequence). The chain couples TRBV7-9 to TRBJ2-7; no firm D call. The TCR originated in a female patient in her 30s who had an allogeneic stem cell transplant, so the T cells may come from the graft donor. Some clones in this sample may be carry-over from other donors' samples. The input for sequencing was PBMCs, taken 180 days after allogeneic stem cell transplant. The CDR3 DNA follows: TGTGCCAGCAGCTTATCATCCTACGAGCAGTACTTC. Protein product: CASSLSSYEQYF.